This T cell receptor beta chain is drawn from a study of vaccination effects on CD4 cells after COVID-19. About the research overall: Post-vaccine specimens arrived a median 72 days past the second dose.

Broader study findings: A shortage of convalescent patients and an absence of early post-infection timepoints characterized the study. Among infection- and vaccine-induced clones, marked clonal contraction occurred late after vaccination.

Trimming removed 4 bases at V and 3 bases at J, with 17 bases between. This CDR3 has 16 amino acids. Germline loops: CDR1 SGHRS, CDR2 YFSETQ. Note on this clone: Antigen: not known.

Sequencing was preceded by expansion of antigen-specific CD4+ T cells with viral peptide pools in the ViraFEST assay. Isolating CD4+ T cells followed less than 12 days of culture. Two doses of BNT162b2 or mRNA-1273 vaccine were administered to participants. Nucleocapsid antibodies were negative in the vaccine recipients, who had never had SARS-CoV-2 infection. The protocol was immunoSEQ multiplex PCR, while the TCRdb copy is restricted to in-frame clones and leaves out a portion. Among some 30,000 clones, over 80% were seen once, and the ten largest hold 5% to 6.5%. V usage is TRBV5-1 and J usage is TRBJ2-4, with D perhaps matching TRBD1 or TRBD2 (6 bases each). The material sequenced was CD4+ T cells from PBMCs cultured with SARS-CoV-2 spike peptides, taken after COVID-19 vaccination. The TCR sequence derives from a human donor who received a COVID-19 vaccine. Some clones in this sample may be carry-over from other donors' samples. The CDR3 DNA sequence: TGCGCCAGCAGCCCTAGCGCAGGGGATGGCAAAAACATTCAGTACTTC. Translated, it gives CASSPSAGDGKNIQYF. Full variable domain (outside the CDR3, taken from reference TRBV5-1 and TRBJ2-4): KAGVTQTPRYLIKTRGQQVTLSCSPISGHRSVSWYQQTPGQGLQFLFEYFSETQRNKGNFPGRFSGRQFSNSRSEMNVSTLELGDSALYLCASSPSAGDGKNIQYFGAGTRLSVL.